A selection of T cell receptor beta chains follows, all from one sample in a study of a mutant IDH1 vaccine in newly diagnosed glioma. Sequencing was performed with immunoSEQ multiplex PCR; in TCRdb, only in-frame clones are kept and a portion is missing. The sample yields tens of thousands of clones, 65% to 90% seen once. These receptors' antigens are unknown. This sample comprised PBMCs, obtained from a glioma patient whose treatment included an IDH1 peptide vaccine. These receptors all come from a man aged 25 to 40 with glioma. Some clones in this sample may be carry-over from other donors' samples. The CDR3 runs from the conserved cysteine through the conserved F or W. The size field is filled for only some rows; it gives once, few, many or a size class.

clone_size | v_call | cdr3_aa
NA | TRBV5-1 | CASSFSGGGTEAFF
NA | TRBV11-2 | CASSLDPAGAAGNTIYF
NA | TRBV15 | CATSRDRGRGNQPQHF
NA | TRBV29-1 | CSVDDSLETQYF
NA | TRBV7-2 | CASSLSGLAGDEQYF
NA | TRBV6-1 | CASREGGNGQPQHF
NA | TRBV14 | CASSHPPGGTGELFF
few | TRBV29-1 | CSVDFWGVSPRTDTQYF
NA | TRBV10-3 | CAIAGKGNTEAFF
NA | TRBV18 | CASSPVTGSNTGELFF
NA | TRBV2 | CASRVDKDRALQLDTQYF
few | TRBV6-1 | CASSPRNNEQFF
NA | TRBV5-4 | CASSLRDLSETQYF
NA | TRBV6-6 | CASSRADLYTHEQYF